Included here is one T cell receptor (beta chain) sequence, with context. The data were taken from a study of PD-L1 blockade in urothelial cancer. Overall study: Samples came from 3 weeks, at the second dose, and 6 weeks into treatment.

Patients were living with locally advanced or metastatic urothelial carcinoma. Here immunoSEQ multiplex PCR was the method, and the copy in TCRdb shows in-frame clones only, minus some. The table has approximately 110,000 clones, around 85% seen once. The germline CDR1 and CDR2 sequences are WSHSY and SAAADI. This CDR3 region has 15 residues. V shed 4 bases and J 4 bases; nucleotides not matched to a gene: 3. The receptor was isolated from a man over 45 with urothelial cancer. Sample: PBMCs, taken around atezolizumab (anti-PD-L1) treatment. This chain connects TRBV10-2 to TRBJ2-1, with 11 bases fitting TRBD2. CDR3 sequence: CASSGSGRAYNEQFF. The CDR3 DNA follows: TGCGCCAGCAGTGGTAGCGGGAGGGCTTACAATGAGCAGTTCTTC.